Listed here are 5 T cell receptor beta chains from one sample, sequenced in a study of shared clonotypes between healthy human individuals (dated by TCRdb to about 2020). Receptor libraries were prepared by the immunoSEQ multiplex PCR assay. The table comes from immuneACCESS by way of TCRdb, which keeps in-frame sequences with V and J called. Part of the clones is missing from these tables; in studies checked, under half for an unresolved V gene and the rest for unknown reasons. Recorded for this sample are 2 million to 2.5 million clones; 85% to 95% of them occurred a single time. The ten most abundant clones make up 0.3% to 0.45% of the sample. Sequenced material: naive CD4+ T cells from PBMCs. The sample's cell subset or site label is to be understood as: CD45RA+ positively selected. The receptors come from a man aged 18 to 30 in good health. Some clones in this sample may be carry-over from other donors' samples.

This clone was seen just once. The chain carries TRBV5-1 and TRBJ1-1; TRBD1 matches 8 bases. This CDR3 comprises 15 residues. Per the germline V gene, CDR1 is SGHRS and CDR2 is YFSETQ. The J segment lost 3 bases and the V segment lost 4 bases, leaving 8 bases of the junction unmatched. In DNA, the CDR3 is TGCGCCAGCAGCCCCAACAGGGGGGGTTACACTGAAGCTTTCTTT. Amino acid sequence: CASSPNRGGYTEAFF. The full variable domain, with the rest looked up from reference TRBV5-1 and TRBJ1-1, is KAGVTQTPRYLIKTRGQQVTLSCSPISGHRSVSWYQQTPGQGLQFLFEYFSETQRNKGNFPGRFSGRQFSNSRSEMNVSTLELGDSALYLCASSPNRGGYTEAFFGQGTRLTVV.

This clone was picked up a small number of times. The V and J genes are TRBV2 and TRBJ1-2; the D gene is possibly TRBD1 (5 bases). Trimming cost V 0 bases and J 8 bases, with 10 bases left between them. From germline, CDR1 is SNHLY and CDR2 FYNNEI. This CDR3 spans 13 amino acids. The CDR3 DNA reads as TGTGCCAGCAGTGAAGCAGGGACTGGCGGCTACACCTTC. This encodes CASSEAGTGGYTF.

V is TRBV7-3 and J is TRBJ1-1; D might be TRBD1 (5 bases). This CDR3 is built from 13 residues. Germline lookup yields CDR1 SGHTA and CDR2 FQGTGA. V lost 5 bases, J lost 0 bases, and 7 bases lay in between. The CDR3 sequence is CASSGHMNTEAFF. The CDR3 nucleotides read TGTGCCAGCAGCGGACATATGAACACTGAAGCTTTCTTT.

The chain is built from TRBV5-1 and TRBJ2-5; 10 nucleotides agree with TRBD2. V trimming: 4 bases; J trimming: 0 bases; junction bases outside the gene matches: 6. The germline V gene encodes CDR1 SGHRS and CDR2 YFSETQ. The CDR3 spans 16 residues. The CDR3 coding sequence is TGCGCCAGCAGCGCCCGGACTAGCGGAGACCAAGAGACCCAGTACTTC. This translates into CASSARTSGDQETQYF.

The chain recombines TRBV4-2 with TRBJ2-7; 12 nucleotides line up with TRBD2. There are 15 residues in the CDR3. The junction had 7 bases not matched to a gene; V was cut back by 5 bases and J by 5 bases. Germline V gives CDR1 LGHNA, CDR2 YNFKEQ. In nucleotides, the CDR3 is TGTGCCAGCAGCGAATCTAGCGGGGGGGATGACGAGCAGTACTTC. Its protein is CASSESSGGDDEQYF.